Shown below are 10 T cell receptor beta chains from a single sample sequenced in a study of blood T cell repertoires in COVID-19. Using immunoSEQ multiplex PCR, the repertoire was profiled, and TCRdb retains in-frame clones only, with some absent. The table shows 130,000 to 150,000 clones, with 80% to 90% occurring only once. Sequencing used peripheral blood. These receptors were taken from a woman aged 45-65 years with acute or convalescent COVID-19.

This clone was observed once. This rearrangement joins TRBV28 to TRBJ1-2, with TRBD1 identical over 7 bases. Per germline, CDR1 MDHEN and CDR2 SYDVKM. This CDR3 has 12 amino acids. Trimming removed 8 bases from V and 8 bases from J; junction bases left unmatched: 8. In nucleotides, the CDR3 is TGTGCCAGCCGAACAGGGGTTCGGGGCTACACCTTC. Encoded protein: CASRTGVRGYTF.

V usage is TRBV6-5 and J usage is TRBJ2-7; 9 nucleotides match TRBD2. Germline CDR1 reads MNHEY; CDR2 reads SVGAGI. CDR3 length equals 16 residues. J lost 0 bases, V lost 0 bases, and 3 bases had no gene match. The CDR3 coding sequence is TGTGCCAGCAGTTACTCTCCGACTAGCGGCTCCTACGAGCAGTACTTC. It is translated as CASSYSPTSGSYEQYF.

This sequence joins TRBV3-1 (or the pseudogene TRBV3-2) and TRBJ2-2; the match to TRBD1 covers 8 bases. Losses at the gene ends were 4 bases for V and 4 bases for J; bases not matched to a gene: 5. The CDR3 runs 15 residues. Looked up from germline, CDR1 is LGHDT and CDR2 is YNNKEL (reference sequence). CDR3 coding DNA: TGTGCCAGCAGCCCGACAGGGGCTTTCACCGGGGAGCTGTTTTTT. This gives the protein CASSPTGAFTGELFF.

The chain uses TRBV11-2 and TRBJ2-7; 8 nucleotides line up with TRBD1. Losses at the gene ends were 5 bases for V and 4 bases for J; bases not matched to a gene: 10. Looked up from germline, CDR1 is SGHAT and CDR2 is FQNNGV. This CDR3 spans 15 amino acids. Here the CDR3 DNA reads TGTGCCAGCAGCCGGACAACAGGGGGGTTTTACGAGCAGTACTTC. This encodes CASSRTTGGFYEQYF.

The chain has TRBV12-5 and TRBJ2-7; weak D call: TRBD1 (6 bases). Germline loops: CDR1 LGHNT, CDR2 FRNRAP. This CDR3 spans 14 amino acids. V lost 1 base and J 2 bases, leaving 9 bases between the germline ends. CDR3 coding DNA: TGTGCTAGTGGTTTGGGGGACATTGCCTACGAGCAGTACTTC. Translation gives CASGLGDIAYEQYF. Drawing the rest from reference TRBV12-5 and TRBJ2-7, the complete variable domain is DARVTQTPRHKVTEMGQEVTMRCQPILGHNTVFWYRQTMMQGLELLAYFRNRAPLDDSGMPKDRFSAEMPDATLATLKIQPSEPRDSAVYFCASGLGDIAYEQYFGPGTRLTVT.

The chain has TRBV28 and TRBJ1-2; TRBD1 is a possible D gene (6 bases). V was shortened by 5 bases and J by 4 bases, with 14 bases between the two germline ends. The CDR3 spans 14 residues. Germline lookup yields CDR1 MDHEN and CDR2 SYDVKM. In nucleotides, the CDR3 is TGTGCCAGCAGTCAAAGGACAGTAATCTATGGCTACACCTTC. Residues: CASSQRTVIYGYTF.

The V and J genes are TRBV7-8 and TRBJ2-3; possible D gene TRBD2, 6 bases. V shed 1 base and J shed 11 bases, with 10 bases lying between them. Germline CDR1 SGHVS, CDR2 FQNEAQ. CDR3 size: 12 residues. CDR3 amino acids: CASSLDRELQYF. The CDR3 bases are TGTGCCAGCAGCTTAGACCGGGAGTTGCAGTATTTT. Together with reference TRBV7-8 and TRBJ2-3, the CDR3 gives the full variable domain: GAGVSQSPRYKVAKRGQDVALRCDPISGHVSLFWYQQALGQGPEFLTYFQNEAQLDKSGLPSDRFFAERPEGSVSTLKIQRTQQEDSAVYLCASSLDRELQYFGPGTRLTVL.

The CDR3 DNA sequence: TGTGCCAGCAGCCCCGCATGGACAGGAGAAAATGAAAAACTGTTTTTT. Its protein is CASSPAWTGENEKLFF. The rearrangement links TRBV5-8 to TRBJ1-4; TRBD1 aligns across 7 bases. V was pared by 4 bases and J by 5 bases, with 11 bases of the junction left unmatched. The CDR3 extends over 16 amino acids. Germline loops: CDR1 SGHTS, CDR2 YDEGEE.

CDR3: CAITPRGDNSPLHF. CDR3 coding DNA: TGTGCCATCACCCCGCGGGGGGATAATTCACCCCTCCACTTT. V is TRBV10-3 and J is TRBJ1-6; the D gene is possibly TRBD1 (5 bases). Trimming took 7 bases from V and 5 from J, leaving 12 bases between them. Germline CDR1 ENHRY, CDR2 SYGVKD. CDR3 length equals 14 residues.

The chain combines TRBV11-1 with TRBJ1-1; D unclear. Germline V CDR1 and CDR2: SGHAT, FQDESV (reference sequence). The V end was cut by 5 bases, the J end by 10 bases, with 14 bases between. The CDR3 sequence is 12 residues long. The CDR3 protein is CASSPVAGRAFF. For the CDR3, the DNA is TGTGCCAGCAGCCCCGTGGCGGGCAGAGCTTTCTTT.